A single sample gave rise to the 27 T cell receptor beta chains below, sequenced in a study of T cell responses to AZD1222 COVID-19 vaccine. Clones were sequenced by immunoSEQ multiplex PCR, and TCRdb holds only the in-frame ones, with some missing. This sample has approximately 150,000 clones, with over 75% found just once. The material sequenced was peripheral blood, taken on day 0 of AZD1222 vaccination. Receptors originate from an adult in good health.

This clone was recorded a few times. The V gene is TRBV7-9, the J gene TRBJ1-1; the D gene is possibly TRBD1 (5 bases). The germline CDR1 and CDR2 sequences are SEHNR and FQNEAQ (reference sequence). The CDR3 is 15 amino acids. Trimming removed 0 bases at V and 4 bases at J, with 12 bases between. The CDR3 coding sequence is TGTGCCAGCAGCTTAGCCCCGGGGAGGGGCACTGAAGCTTTCTTT. This codes for CASSLAPGRGTEAFF.

The V gene is TRBV11-2, the J gene TRBJ2-1, with D possibly matching TRBD2 (5 bases). The CDR3 has 15 residues. Germline lookup yields CDR1 SGHAT and CDR2 FQNNGV. V was pared by 5 bases and J by 5 bases, with 16 bases between. CDR3 protein: CASSRSGLSNNEQFF. The CDR3 bases are TGTGCCAGCAGCCGAAGCGGTTTGTCCAACAATGAGCAGTTCTTC.

This rearrangement joins TRBV12-3 or TRBV12-4 to TRBJ2-1; D perhaps matches TRBD2 (5 bases). This CDR3 has 12 residues. V was trimmed by 8 bases and J by 9 bases, leaving 14 bases between them. DNA of the CDR3: TGTGCCAGCGGTCGGGGTAAGGGTGAGCAGTTCTTC. Translation: CASGRGKGEQFF.

This clone was observed a single time. The rearrangement uses TRBV11-2 and TRBJ1-1; D call uncertain. V was pared by 2 bases and J by 6 bases, with 16 bases between. Germline CDR1 is SGHAT and CDR2 is FQNNGV. The CDR3 is made up of 15 amino acids. The CDR3 nucleotides read TGTGCCAGCAGCTTAAGGGTTGGGATGGGCGCTGAAGCTTTCTTT. Its translation is CASSLRVGMGAEAFF.

The CDR3 nucleotides are TGTGCCAGCCGGATGATTCACGGGACTAACTATGGCTACACCTTC. Translated: CASRMIHGTNYGYTF. This rearrangement joins TRBV6-5 to TRBJ1-2; D is unclear. The CDR3 has 15 amino acids. Germline loops: CDR1 MNHEY, CDR2 SVGAGI. V lost 8 bases and J lost 0, with 16 bases in between.

This clone showed up just once. The chain employs TRBV10-3 and TRBJ2-5; no definite D call. The V end lost 4 bases, the J end lost 4 bases, and 4 bases lay between the germline ends. Germline CDR1 reads ENHRY; CDR2 reads SYGVKD. The CDR3 consists of 11 residues. CDR3 nucleotide sequence: TGTGCCATCAGTGGAGCAGAGACCCAGTACTTC. As protein: CAISGAETQYF.

This clone was seen only once. The chain joins TRBV10-3 to TRBJ1-2, with D maybe TRBD1 (6 bases). This CDR3 is built from 15 residues. Germline loops: CDR1 ENHRY, CDR2 SYGVKD. V lost 6 bases, J lost 4 bases, and 18 bases lay in between. CDR3 nucleotides: TGTGCCATCAGCTCTAAACAGGGATCTAGCTATGGCTACACCTTC. It yields the protein CAISSKQGSSYGYTF.

The CDR3 loop is CASVASLVKTQYF. As DNA, the CDR3 is TGTGCCAGCGTTGCCAGCTTGGTAAAGACCCAGTACTTC. The rearrangement uses TRBV12-3 or TRBV12-4 and TRBJ2-5; no reliable D call. V gave up 8 bases and J gave up 6 bases, with 16 bases separating them. This CDR3 spans 13 amino acids.

This clone was counted once. The gene calls are TRBV7-9 and TRBJ1-4; TRBD1 agrees at 7 bases. CDR1 is SEHNR, CDR2 FQNEAQ, per germline (reference sequence). Trimming removed 5 bases from V and 10 bases from J; junction bases left unmatched: 10. CDR3 size: 14 residues. CDR3 loop: CASSNDREEGKLFF. The CDR3 nucleotides are TGTGCCAGCAGCAACGACAGGGAGGAGGGAAAACTGTTTTTT. The variable domain in full, with the rest retrieved from reference TRBV7-9 and TRBJ1-4, is DTGVSQNPRHKITKRGQNVTFRCDPISEHNRLYWYRQTLGQGPEFLTYFQNEAQLEKSRLLSDRFSAERPKGSFSTLEIQRTEQGDSAMYLCASSNDREEGKLFFGSGTQLSVL.

The chain couples TRBV29-1 to TRBJ1-1, with D unresolved. Germline CDR1 and CDR2: SQVTM and ANQGSEA. The CDR3 covers 12 residues. Trimming took off 3 bases at V and 1 base at J, with 6 bases between the two ends. The CDR3 DNA sequence: TGCAGCGTTGAGGCGGGGAACACTGAAGCTTTCTTT. The encoded protein is CSVEAGNTEAFF.

The chain links TRBV28 to TRBJ1-1; no definite D call. This CDR3 has 13 amino acids. Per germline, CDR1 MDHEN and CDR2 SYDVKM. V lost 8 bases to trimming and J lost 5 bases, with 15 bases between them. The CDR3 region has the DNA TGTGCCAGCCAGGAACCGAAACAGACTGAAGCTTTCTTT. It encodes CASQEPKQTEAFF. Full variable domain (missing parts from reference TRBV28 and TRBJ1-1): DVKVTQSSRYLVKRTGEKVFLECVQDMDHENMFWYRQDPGLGLRLIYFSYDVKMKEKGDIPEGYSVSREKKERFSLILESASTNQTSMYLCASQEPKQTEAFFGQGTRLTVV.

This chain uses TRBV18 with TRBJ2-3; D gene unclear. Germline values: CDR1 KGHSH, CDR2 LQKENI. V lost 3 bases to trimming and J lost 4 bases, with 5 bases between them. CDR3 length: 12 residues. This CDR3 reads CASSPGADTQYF. DNA for the CDR3: TGTGCCAGCTCACCGGGCGCAGATACGCAGTATTTT.

V gene TRBV19 combines with J gene TRBJ1-5; the D gene is possibly TRBD1 (5 bases). CDR1 LNHDA and CDR2 SQIVND come from the germline V gene (reference sequence). The CDR3 is 13 residues long. Trimming pared 10 bases from V and 8 bases from J, leaving 18 bases between. As DNA, the CDR3 is TGTGCCACAACGCAGAGGGGTTTTGAGCCCCAGCATTTT. Amino acid sequence: CATTQRGFEPQHF.

This clone came up a few times. For the CDR3, the DNA is TGTGCCAGCTCTCCGACAGGCCCTGCGAACACCGGGGAGCTGTTTTTT. This sequence encodes CASSPTGPANTGELFF. J is TRBJ2-2 and V is TRBV18, with D possibly TRBD1 on 6 matching bases. The germline V and J ends were trimmed by 6 bases and 0 bases, with 14 bases remaining between them. Germline V gene sequence: CDR1 KGHSH, CDR2 LQKENI. CDR3 length equals 16 residues. Full variable domain (rest looked up from reference TRBV18 and TRBJ2-2): NAGVMQNPRHLVRRRGQEARLRCSPMKGHSHVYWYRQLPEEGLKFMVYLQKENIIDESGMPKERFSAEFPKEGPSILRIQQVVRGDSAAYFCASSPTGPANTGELFFGEGSRLTVL.

The genes are TRBV9 and TRBJ1-2; D may be TRBD1 (6 bases). The V end was cut by 5 bases, the J end by 2 bases, with 19 bases between. Germline V gives CDR1 SGDLS, CDR2 YYNGEE. The CDR3 extends over 16 amino acids. CDR3 sequence reads: CASSRAPGQTNYGYTF. The CDR3 region has the DNA TGTGCCAGCAGTAGAGCTCCGGGACAAACCAACTATGGCTACACCTTC.

This clone has a handful of counts. The chain employs TRBV5-1 and TRBJ2-3; D is uncertain. V lost 4 bases to trimming and J lost 0 bases, with 9 bases between them. Per the germline V gene, CDR1 is SGHRS and CDR2 is YFSETQ. The CDR3 is 14 amino acids. The CDR3 sequence is CASSLPVSTDTQYF. The CDR3 region has the DNA TGCGCCAGCAGCCTACCGGTTAGCACAGATACGCAGTATTTT.

The V gene is TRBV19, the J gene TRBJ2-3; 8 positions match TRBD2. This CDR3 has 16 residues. The junction had 4 bases not matched to a gene; V was cut back by 1 base and J by 1 base. Germline loops: CDR1 LNHDA, CDR2 SQIVND (reference sequence). The DNA of the CDR3 is TGTGCCAGTAGTATAGTCCCGGGAGGGGGCACAGATACGCAGTATTTT. Amino acid sequence: CASSIVPGGGTDTQYF.

This rearrangement joins TRBV7-8 to TRBJ2-1; 9 bases map to TRBD2. CDR3 length equals 17 residues. V lost 5 bases, J lost 3 bases, and 11 bases stayed unmatched. Germline CDR1 reads SGHVS; CDR2 reads FQNEAQ. The CDR3 spells CASSPSARREGYNEQFF. Here the CDR3 DNA reads TGTGCCAGCAGCCCTAGCGCTAGGCGGGAGGGCTACAATGAGCAGTTCTTC.

This clone was picked up one time. The chain is built from TRBV28 and TRBJ1-1; D gene ambiguous. The CDR3 spans 20 residues. CDR1 is MDHEN, CDR2 SYDVKM, per germline. V was trimmed by 4 bases and J by 1 base, leaving 28 bases between them. Here the CDR3 DNA reads TGTGCCAGCAGTTACCCGTTTCCGGGTCTCACCCAACTTACGAACACTGAAGCTTTCTTT. It is translated as CASSYPFPGLTQLTNTEAFF. The entire variable domain, with the rest obtained from reference TRBV28 and TRBJ1-1, is as follows: DVKVTQSSRYLVKRTGEKVFLECVQDMDHENMFWYRQDPGLGLRLIYFSYDVKMKEKGDIPEGYSVSREKKERFSLILESASTNQTSMYLCASSYPFPGLTQLTNTEAFFGQGTRLTVV.

The rearrangement links TRBV5-1 to TRBJ1-3; D remains unclear. V was cut by 6 bases and J by 0 bases, with 13 bases left in between. This CDR3 comprises 15 residues. The germline CDR1 and CDR2 sequences are SGHRS and YFSETQ. Here the CDR3 reads CASTGPGSSGNTIYF. The CDR3, as DNA: TGCGCCAGCACAGGACCGGGAAGCTCTGGAAACACCATATATTTT.

This chain joins TRBV18 and TRBJ1-2, with D maybe TRBD1 (6 bases). Per the germline V gene, CDR1 is KGHSH and CDR2 is LQKENI. Trimming pared 0 bases from V and 8 bases from J, leaving 22 bases between. The CDR3 length is 17 residues. CDR3 amino acids: CASSPPVGQFALGGYTF. CDR3 nucleotide sequence: TGTGCCAGCTCACCACCCGTAGGACAGTTCGCGTTGGGGGGCTACACCTTC.

This rearrangement joins TRBV24-1 to TRBJ2-1; TRBD2 aligns across 9 bases. J lost 4 bases, V lost 5 bases, and 2 bases had no gene match. Germline CDR1 is KGHDR and CDR2 is SFDVKD. The CDR3 consists of 14 residues. This chain's CDR3 is CATSGLAGYNEQFF. CDR3 in DNA: TGTGCCACCAGTGGGCTAGCGGGATACAATGAGCAGTTCTTC.

V and J are TRBV6-5 and TRBJ1-4, with D hard to call. The CDR3 is 15 residues long. From germline, CDR1 is MNHEY and CDR2 SVGAGI. V was pared by 8 bases and J by 5 bases, with 18 bases between. The CDR3, as DNA: TGTGCCAGCCGAGTTTCTACGGGGTTCAATGAAAAACTGTTTTTT. Encoded protein: CASRVSTGFNEKLFF.

CDR3 bases: TGTGCCAGCAGCTTGGGGCTGGGACAGGGATACTCTGGAAACACCATATATTTT. It yields the protein CASSLGLGQGYSGNTIYF. The chain carries TRBV13 and TRBJ1-3; 9 nucleotides agree with TRBD1. The CDR3 runs to 18 residues. V lost 3 bases, J lost 0 bases, and 9 bases stayed unmatched. CDR1 PRHDT and CDR2 FYEKMQ come from the germline V gene (reference sequence).

The gene calls are TRBV3-1 (or the pseudogene TRBV3-2) and TRBJ1-2; D ambiguous. V was cut by 1 base and J by 8 bases, with 17 bases left in between. CDR3 length equals 15 residues. Germline V gene data show CDR1 as LGHDT and CDR2 as YNNKEL (reference sequence). Written as DNA, the CDR3 is TGTGCCAGCAGCCAAGTTCCCGGGAATCTTAGGGGCTACACCTTC. Amino acid sequence: CASSQVPGNLRGYTF.

The V and J genes are TRBV6-5 and TRBJ2-1; 10 bases are shared with TRBD2. Germline trimming cut 0 bases from V and 7 bases from J; bases unmatched to any gene: 6. The CDR3 contains 16 residues. Germline CDR1 MNHEY, CDR2 SVGAGI. CDR3 sequence (DNA): TGTGCCAGCAGTTACTCGGCGGGACTAGCGTCAAATGAGCAGTTCTTC. Translated, it gives CASSYSAGLASNEQFF.

The rearrangement joins TRBV12-3 or TRBV12-4 to TRBJ1-5; the D is unclear. CDR3 length: 13 residues. Trimming pared 6 bases from V and 4 bases from J, leaving 10 bases between. This chain's CDR3 is CASSSNRNQPQHF. The CDR3 DNA follows: TGTGCCAGCAGCTCAAACAGAAATCAGCCCCAGCATTTT.